This TCR beta chain was captured by sequencing in a study of molecular identifiers for immune sequencing clone quantification. Notes on the study in general: Clones of above 20 RNA copies carried over 97% of effector molecules; in naive cells they carried under 1%.

The naive CD8 libraries originated from between roughly 19,000 and 1,000,000 sorted cells and drew on 10%, 30% or 50% RNA. Sorting was used to obtain naive CD8 T cells (CD8+CD4-CCR7+CD45RA+). With regard to this clonotype: Its specificity is unknown. A much larger clonotype is one base distant, so this may be a read error.

Both previously described methods and listed TCR primers were employed to make bulk TCR libraries. One entry per CDR3 protein results from TCRdb running MiXCR on the PCR reads. The repertoire holds over 550,000 distinct CDR3 sequences, with about 25% as singletons. Sequencing was carried out using naive CD8+ T cells from blood, with Jurkat cell RNA spiked in. Regarding subset: FACS-sorted CD8+CD4-CCR7+CD45RA+ naive T cells. The receptor was derived from a human donor in good health. Some libraries in this study had Jurkat cell RNA spiked in.

In DNA, the CDR3 is TGTGCCAGCAGCTCCCCGGACAGGGACACTGAAGCTTCCTTT. Its translation: CASSSPDRDTEASF. V is TRBV7-9 and J is TRBJ1-1; the match to TRBD1 covers 8 bases. Per the germline V gene, CDR1 is SEHNR and CDR2 is FQNEAQ (reference sequence). The CDR3 length is 14 residues.